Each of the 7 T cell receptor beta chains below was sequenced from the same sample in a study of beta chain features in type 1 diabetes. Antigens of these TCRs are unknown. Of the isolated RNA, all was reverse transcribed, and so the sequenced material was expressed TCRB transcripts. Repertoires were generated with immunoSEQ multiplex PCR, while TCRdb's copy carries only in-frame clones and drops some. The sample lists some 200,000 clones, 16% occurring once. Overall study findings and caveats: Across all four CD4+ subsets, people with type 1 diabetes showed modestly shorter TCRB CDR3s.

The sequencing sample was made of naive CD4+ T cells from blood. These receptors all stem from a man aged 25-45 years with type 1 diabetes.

The CDR3 nucleotides are TGTGCCAGCAGTTACGGGACAGGGATCGAGACCCAGTACTTC. Translated: CASSYGTGIETQYF. The chain couples TRBV6-5 to TRBJ2-5, with 9 bases lining up with TRBD1. Germline V gene data show CDR1 as MNHEY and CDR2 as SVGAGI. This CDR3 region has 14 residues. V lost 2 bases to trimming and J lost 5 bases; unmatched junction nucleotides: 3.

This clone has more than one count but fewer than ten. The CDR3 reads CASRPFHRSGYYNEQFF. DNA of the CDR3: TGTGCCAGCAGGCCCTTTCATAGGAGCGGTTACTACAATGAGCAGTTCTTC. This chain joins TRBV14 and TRBJ2-1; perhaps TRBD2 as D (5 bases). The germline V and J ends were trimmed by 6 bases and 3 bases, with 21 bases remaining between them. Germline assignment: CDR1 SGHDN and CDR2 FVKESK. The CDR3 has 17 amino acids.

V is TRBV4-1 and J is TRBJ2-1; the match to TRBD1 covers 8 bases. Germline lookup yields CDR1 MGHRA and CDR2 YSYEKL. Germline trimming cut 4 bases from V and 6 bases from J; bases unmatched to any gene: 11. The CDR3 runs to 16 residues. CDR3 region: CASSPFGQGIANEQFF. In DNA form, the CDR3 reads TGCGCCAGCAGCCCATTCGGACAGGGAATAGCCAATGAGCAGTTCTTC.

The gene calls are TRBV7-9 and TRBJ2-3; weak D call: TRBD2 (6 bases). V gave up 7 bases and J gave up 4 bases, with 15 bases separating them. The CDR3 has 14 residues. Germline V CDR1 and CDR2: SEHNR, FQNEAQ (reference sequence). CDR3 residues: CASTLGGDADTQYF. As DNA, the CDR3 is TGTGCCAGCACCCTAGGCGGGGACGCAGATACGCAGTATTTT.

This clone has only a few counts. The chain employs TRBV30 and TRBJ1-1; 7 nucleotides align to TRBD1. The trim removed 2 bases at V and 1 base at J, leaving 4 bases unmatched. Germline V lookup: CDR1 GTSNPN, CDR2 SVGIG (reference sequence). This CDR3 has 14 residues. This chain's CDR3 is CAWSLTGTNTEAFF. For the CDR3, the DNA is TGTGCCTGGAGTTTGACAGGGACGAACACTGAAGCTTTCTTT.

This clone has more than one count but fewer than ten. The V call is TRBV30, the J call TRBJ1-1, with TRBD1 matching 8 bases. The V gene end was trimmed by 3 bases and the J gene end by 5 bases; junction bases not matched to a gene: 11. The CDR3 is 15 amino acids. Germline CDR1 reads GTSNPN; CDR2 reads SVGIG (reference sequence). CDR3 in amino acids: CAWSAPDRVKTEAFF. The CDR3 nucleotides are TGTGCCTGGAGCGCCCCGGACAGGGTAAAGACTGAAGCTTTCTTT. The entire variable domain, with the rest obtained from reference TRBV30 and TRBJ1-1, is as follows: SQTIHQWPATLVQPVGSPLSLECTVEGTSNPNLYWYRQAAGRGLQLLFYSVGIGQISSEVPQNLSASRPQDRQFILSSKKLLLSDSGFYLCAWSAPDRVKTEAFFGQGTRLTVV.

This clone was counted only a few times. In DNA, the CDR3 is TGCAGCGTCAGCTATGGCTACACCTTC. Translation: CSVSYGYTF. The chain uses TRBV29-1 and TRBJ1-2; D is unclear. Per germline, CDR1 SQVTM and CDR2 ANQGSEA. V dropped 6 bases and J dropped 4 bases, with 3 bases sitting between them. The CDR3 length is 9 residues.